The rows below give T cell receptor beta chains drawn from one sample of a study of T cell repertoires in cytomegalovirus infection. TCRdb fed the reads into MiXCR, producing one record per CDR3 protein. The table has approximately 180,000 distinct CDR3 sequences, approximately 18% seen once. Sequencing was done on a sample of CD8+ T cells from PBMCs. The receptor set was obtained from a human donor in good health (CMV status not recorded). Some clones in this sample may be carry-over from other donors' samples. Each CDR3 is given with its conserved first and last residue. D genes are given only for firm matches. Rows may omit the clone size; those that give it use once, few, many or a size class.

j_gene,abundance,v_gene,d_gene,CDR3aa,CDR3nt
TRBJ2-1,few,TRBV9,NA,CASSVEGLDEQFF,TGTGCCAGCAGCGTGGAGGGACTTGATGAGCAGTTCTTC
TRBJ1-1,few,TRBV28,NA,CASSNTGDLATEAFF,TGTGCCAGCAGCAATACCGGGGATCTTGCGACTGAAGCTTTCTTT
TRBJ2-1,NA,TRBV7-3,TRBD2,CASSPSGDSYNEQFF,TGTGCCAGCAGCCCTAGCGGGGACTCCTACAATGAGCAGTTCTTC
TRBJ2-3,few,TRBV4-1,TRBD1,CASSPRTGLDTQYF,TGCGCCAGCAGCCCCCGGACAGGCCTAGATACGCAGTATTTT
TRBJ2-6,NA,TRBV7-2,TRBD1,CAITSRDRSSGANVLTF,TGTGCCATCACGTCCCGGGACAGGAGCTCTGGGGCCAACGTCCTGACTTTC
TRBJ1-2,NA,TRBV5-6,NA,CASSLGTGLYYGYTF,TGTGCCAGCAGCTTGGGGACGGGGCTGTACTATGGCTACACCTTC
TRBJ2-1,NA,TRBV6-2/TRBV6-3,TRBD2,CASSRTSGIYNEQFF,TGTGCCAGCAGCAGGACTAGCGGAATCTACAATGAGCAGTTCTTC
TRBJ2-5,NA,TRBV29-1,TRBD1,CSVVQWDRGRVTQYF,TGCAGCGTAGTCCAGTGGGACAGGGGGCGGGTGACCCAGTACTTC
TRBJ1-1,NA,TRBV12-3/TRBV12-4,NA,CASSLPGLITEAFF,TGTGCCAGCAGTTTGCCAGGGCTGATCACTGAAGCTTTCTTT
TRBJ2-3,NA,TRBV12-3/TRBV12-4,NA,CASSFPQGFSTDTQYF,TGTGCCAGCAGTTTCCCACAGGGATTTAGCACAGATACGCAGTATTTT
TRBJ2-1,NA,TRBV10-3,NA,CAISESNVPTNEQFF,TGTGCCATCAGTGAGTCGAATGTCCCCACCAATGAGCAGTTCTTC
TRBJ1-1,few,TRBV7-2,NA,CASSLSKTSNTEAFF,TGTGCCAGCAGCTTATCCAAAACCTCTAACACTGAAGCTTTCTTT
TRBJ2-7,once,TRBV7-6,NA,CASSLPGQPPYEQYF,TGTGCCAGCAGTCTTCCGGGACAACCTCCCTACGAGCAGTACTTC
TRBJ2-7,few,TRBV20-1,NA,CSARDPVSHYEQYF,TGCAGTGCTAGAGACCCGGTTTCCCATTACGAGCAGTACTTC
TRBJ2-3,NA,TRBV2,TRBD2,CASRGGGVTGHQLAGISSDTQYF,TGTGCCAGCAGGGGAGGAGGGGTGACAGGCCACCAGCTAGCGGGGATTAGCTCAGATACGCAGTATTTT
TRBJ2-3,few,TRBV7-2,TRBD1,CASSLGQGPTFNFTQYF,TGTGCCAGCAGCTTGGGACAGGGGCCAACCTTCAATTTTACGCAGTATTTT
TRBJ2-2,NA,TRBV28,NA,CASSPPNTGELFF,TGTGCCAGCAGTCCGCCGAACACCGGGGAGCTGTTTTTT
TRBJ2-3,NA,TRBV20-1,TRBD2,CSAETPNSGERSDTQYF,TGCAGTGCCGAGACGCCCAATAGCGGGGAAAGATCAGATACGCAGTATTTT
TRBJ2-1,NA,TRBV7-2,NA,CASSLNGRKAGWNEQFF,TGTGCCAGCAGCTTAAACGGTAGAAAGGCAGGGTGGAATGAGCAGTTCTTC
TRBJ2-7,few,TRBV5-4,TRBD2,CASSLSRGGISEQYF,TGTGCCAGCAGCTTGTCCCGGGGGGGGATCTCCGAGCAGTACTTC
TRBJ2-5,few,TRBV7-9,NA,CASSFPGGATQYF,TGTGCCAGCAGCTTTCCCGGGGGAGCGACCCAGTACTTC
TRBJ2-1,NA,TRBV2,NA,CASKVPSYNEQFF,TGTGCCAGCAAGGTGCCCAGTTACAATGAGCAGTTCTTC
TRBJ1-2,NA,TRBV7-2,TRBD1,CATIGTGYGYTF,TGTGCCACCATTGGGACAGGTTATGGCTACACCTTC
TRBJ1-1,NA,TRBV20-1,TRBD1,CSARDRDRDTEAFF,TGCAGTGCTAGAGATCGGGACAGGGACACTGAAGCTTTCTTT
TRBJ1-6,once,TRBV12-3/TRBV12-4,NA,CASRTSLSGNSPLHF,TGTGCCAGCAGGACCAGTCTGTCGGGGAATTCACCCCTCCACTTT
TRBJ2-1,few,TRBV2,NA,CASSGQGYNEQFF,TGTGCCAGCAGTGGGCAGGGGTACAATGAGCAGTTCTTC
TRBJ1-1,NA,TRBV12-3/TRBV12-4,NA,CASSLAGGVEAFF,TGTGCCAGCAGTTTAGCGGGGGGTGTTGAAGCTTTCTTT
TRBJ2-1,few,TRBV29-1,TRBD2,CSVEWEGIQSYNEQFF,TGCAGCGTTGAATGGGAGGGCATACAATCCTACAATGAGCAGTTCTTC
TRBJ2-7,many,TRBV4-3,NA,CASSQDYPTSSYEQYF,TGCGCCAGCAGCCAAGATTACCCGACGTCTTCCTACGAGCAGTACTTC
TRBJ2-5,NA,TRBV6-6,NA,CASSSDWNQETQYF,TGTGCCAGCAGTTCCGACTGGAATCAAGAGACCCAGTACTTC
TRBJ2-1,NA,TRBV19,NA,CASSIMSLPHNEQFF,TGTGCCAGTAGTATAATGTCCCTTCCCCACAATGAGCAGTTCTTC
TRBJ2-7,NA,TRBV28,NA,CASSFQGLEGNYEQYF,TGTGCCAGCAGTTTCCAGGGGCTGGAGGGAAACTACGAGCAGTACTTC
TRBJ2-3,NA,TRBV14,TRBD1,CASSQWQQGAWADTQYF,TGTGCCAGCAGCCAATGGCAACAGGGGGCCTGGGCAGATACGCAGTATTTT
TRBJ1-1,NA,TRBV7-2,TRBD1,CASSPYRGPDTEAFF,TGTGCCAGCAGCCCCTACAGGGGGCCGGACACTGAAGCTTTCTTT
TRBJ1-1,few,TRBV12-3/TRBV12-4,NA,CASSLARYKNTEAFF,TGTGCCAGCAGTTTAGCACGCTATAAGAACACTGAAGCTTTCTTT
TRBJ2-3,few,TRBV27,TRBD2,CASTRGGLADTQYF,TGTGCCAGCACCCGGGGGGGGTTGGCAGATACGCAGTATTTT
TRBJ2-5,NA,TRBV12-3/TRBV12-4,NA,CASSFRSATQETQYF,TGTGCCAGCAGTTTTCGTTCAGCAACCCAAGAGACCCAGTACTTC